This is a list of T cell receptor beta chains from one sample in a study of T cell changes during pregnancy in multiple sclerosis. Profiled with immunoSEQ multiplex PCR; TCRdb holds only in-frame clones, not every one. The sample includes tens of thousands of clones, about 94% of them seen just once. Sequencing used CD4+ T cells from peripheral blood mononuclear cells, obtained after pregnancy. The receptors come from a female donor with multiple sclerosis, enrolled in a pregnancy study. Both conserved end residues are part of each CDR3. D genes are given only for firm matches. Rows may omit the clone size; those that give it use once, few, many or a size class.

size: -
J: TRBJ1-1
V: TRBV25-1
D: TRBD1
CDR3: CASSPWTGKNTEAFF
DNA: TGTGCCAGCAGTCCCTGGACAGGGAAGAACACTGAAGCTTTCTTT

size: -
J: TRBJ2-1
V: TRBV5-4
D: TRBD1
CDR3: CASSLGADRPSYNEQFF
DNA: TGTGCCAGCAGCTTGGGGGCGGACAGGCCGTCCTACAATGAGCAGTTCTTC

size: -
J: TRBJ2-3
V: TRBV29-1
D: -
CDR3: CSVEWLDTQYF
DNA: TGCAGCGTTGAATGGCTTGATACGCAGTATTTT

size: -
J: TRBJ2-1
V: TRBV27
D: -
CDR3: CASSYRVPTGEQFF
DNA: TGTGCCAGCAGTTACCGGGTTCCAACGGGTGAGCAGTTCTTC

size: -
J: TRBJ1-1
V: TRBV9
D: -
CDR3: CASSVAPTENTEAFF
DNA: TGTGCCAGCAGCGTAGCTCCAACAGAGAACACTGAAGCTTTCTTT

size: -
J: TRBJ1-4
V: TRBV5-6
D: -
CDR3: CASRTRWRDNEKLFF
DNA: TGTGCCAGCAGAACCCGGTGGCGGGATAATGAAAAACTGTTTTTT

size: -
J: TRBJ2-6
V: TRBV28
D: TRBD1
CDR3: CASSRTGGSGANVLTF
DNA: TGTGCCAGCAGCCGGACAGGGGGCTCTGGGGCCAACGTCCTGACTTTC

size: -
J: TRBJ2-1
V: TRBV5-1
D: TRBD2
CDR3: CASSLSGTYYNEQFF
DNA: TGCGCCAGCAGCTTGAGCGGGACGTACTACAATGAGCAGTTCTTC

size: -
J: TRBJ1-4
V: TRBV14
D: -
CDR3: CASAGWEKLFF
DNA: TGTGCCAGCGCAGGGTGGGAAAAACTGTTTTTT

size: -
J: TRBJ1-2
V: TRBV19
D: -
CDR3: CASSITAGVNYGYTF
DNA: TGTGCCAGTAGTATAACGGCAGGGGTTAACTATGGCTACACCTTC

size: -
J: TRBJ2-6
V: TRBV14
D: -
CDR3: CASRPSKRGNVLTF
DNA: TGTGCCAGCAGACCTTCGAAAAGGGGTAACGTCCTGACTTTC

size: few
J: TRBJ1-1
V: TRBV6-5
D: -
CDR3: CASSYRVGGTEAFF
DNA: TGTGCCAGCAGTTACCGGGTGGGGGGCACTGAAGCTTTCTTT

size: -
J: TRBJ1-1
V: TRBV11-3
D: -
CDR3: CASSLGGRMNTEAFF
DNA: TGTGCCAGCAGCTTGGGGGGAAGGATGAACACTGAAGCTTTCTTT

size: few
J: TRBJ2-1
V: TRBV2
D: -
CDR3: CASSPDRYNEQFF
DNA: TGTGCCAGCAGCCCTGACAGGTACAATGAGCAGTTCTTC

size: -
J: TRBJ2-3
V: TRBV5-1
D: -
CDR3: CASSLAGNTDTQYF
DNA: TGCGCCAGCAGCTTGGCAGGGAACACAGATACGCAGTATTTT